The 28 T cell receptor beta chains below all came from one sample that was sequenced in a study of cytomegalovirus exposure and HLA in healthy donors. PCR used 60 Vbeta primers and 13 Jbeta primers. Only in-frame clones appear in the TCRdb table, and some are missing; sequencing was by immunoSEQ multiplex PCR. The sample lists fewer than 150,000 clones; 76% were seen once. The sample comprised PBMCs. These receptors all stem from a man aged 18-30 years in good health and CMV-seronegative.

This chain connects TRBV4-1 to TRBJ1-1; tentatively, D is TRBD1 (6 bases). V was shortened by 1 base and J by 2 bases, with 11 bases between the two germline ends. The CDR3 contains 15 residues. Germline CDR1 MGHRA, CDR2 YSYEKL. The CDR3 here is CASSQADRLNTEAFF. The CDR3 DNA sequence: TGCGCCAGCAGCCAAGCGGACAGACTAAACACTGAAGCTTTCTTT.

The chain carries TRBV30 and TRBJ1-4, with D tentatively TRBD1 (6 bases). The germline V gene has CDR1 GTSNPN and CDR2 SVGIG (reference sequence). The CDR3 loop spans 14 amino acids. Trimming removed 0 bases at V and 13 bases at J, with 18 bases between. In nucleotides, the CDR3 is TGTGCCTGGAGTGTACCCCCCCAGGGGTGGGTACTGTTTTTT. As protein: CAWSVPPQGWVLFF.

The chain carries TRBV18 and TRBJ1-1, with D uncertain. CDR1 and CDR2 from the germline V gene are KGHSH and LQKENI. The V gene lost 4 bases and the J gene lost 0 bases, with 12 bases spanning the gap. This CDR3 is built from 15 residues. CDR3 amino acids: CASSREGGMNTEAFF. The CDR3 nucleotides are TGTGCCAGCTCACGGGAGGGCGGAATGAACACTGAAGCTTTCTTT.

On this clone itself: The junction shows a germline mismatch at one end, possibly a read error. The rearrangement links TRBV2 to TRBJ1-1; D is unclear. Germline values: CDR1 SNHLY, CDR2 FYNNEI. The CDR3 has 15 residues. For the CDR3, the DNA is TGTGCCAGCGGTGAGAGTAACCTCTACAACACTGAAGCTTTCTTT. As protein: CASGESNLYNTEAFF.

This clone was seen a handful of times. The genes are TRBV27 and TRBJ2-3, with D possibly being TRBD2 (5 bases). CDR1 is MNHEY, CDR2 SMNVEV, per germline (reference sequence). CDR3 length equals 14 residues. Between the trimmed V and J ends, which lost 5 bases and 6 bases, there was a span of 15 bases. The DNA of the CDR3 is TGTGCCAGCAGTCCCTTAAGCGGCTACGATACGCAGTATTTT. As protein: CASSPLSGYDTQYF.

The chain links TRBV12-5 to TRBJ2-1, with 11 bases that match TRBD2. Germline V CDR1 and CDR2: LGHNT, FRNRAP. J was trimmed by 2 bases and V by 0 bases; bases with no gene match: 12. This CDR3 spans 20 amino acids. The DNA for the CDR3 is TGTGCTAGTGGTTTGGTACAGTTCCTAGCGGGGGGCCGTACCTACAATGAGCAGTTCTTC. This gives the protein CASGLVQFLAGGRTYNEQFF. Full variable domain (rest looked up from reference TRBV12-5 and TRBJ2-1): DARVTQTPRHKVTEMGQEVTMRCQPILGHNTVFWYRQTMMQGLELLAYFRNRAPLDDSGMPKDRFSAEMPDATLATLKIQPSEPRDSAVYFCASGLVQFLAGGRTYNEQFFGPGTRLTVL.

The genes are TRBV2 and TRBJ2-7, with TRBD1 as a possible D gene (5 bases). Trimming stripped 4 bases from V and 4 bases from J, with 11 bases between. The CDR3 sequence is 13 residues long. The germline V gene encodes CDR1 SNHLY and CDR2 FYNNEI. CDR3 nucleotides: TGTGCCAGCAGTGGGCAGGGCAGATACGAGCAGTACTTC. It specifies CASSGQGRYEQYF.

V and J are TRBV27 and TRBJ1-5; perhaps TRBD1 as D (6 bases). Germline lookup yields CDR1 MNHEY and CDR2 SMNVEV (reference sequence). V was trimmed by 2 bases and J by 2 bases, leaving 10 bases between them. The CDR3 has 15 residues. The CDR3 spells CASSLVGAGNQPQHF. CDR3 nucleotides: TGTGCCAGCAGTTTAGTGGGGGCAGGCAATCAGCCCCAGCATTTT.

The chain carries TRBV5-5 and TRBJ2-7, with 9 bases matching TRBD2. Germline loops: CDR1 SGHKS, CDR2 YYEKEE (reference sequence). V shed 5 bases, J shed 4 bases, and the junction held 16 bases outside the gene matches. There are 17 residues in the CDR3. The chain's CDR3 is CASRSGLAMADIYEQYF. In nucleotides, the CDR3 is TGTGCCAGCAGGTCCGGACTAGCGATGGCGGATATTTACGAGCAGTACTTC.

The J gene is TRBJ1-1, the V gene TRBV29-1; 11 nucleotides line up with TRBD1. V lost 6 bases to trimming and J lost 4 bases; unmatched junction nucleotides: 4. Germline V lookup: CDR1 SQVTM, CDR2 ANQGSEA. This CDR3 comprises 13 residues. The CDR3 bases are TGCAGCGTGGACAGGGGGCAGGGCACTGAAGCTTTCTTT. It is translated as CSVDRGQGTEAFF.

The V gene is TRBV19, the J gene TRBJ1-2, with a possible D match to TRBD1 (6 bases). CDR1 and CDR2 (germline): LNHDA, SQIVND (reference sequence). The germline V and J ends were trimmed by 2 bases and 8 bases, with 12 bases remaining between them. This CDR3 has 13 amino acids. DNA for the CDR3: TGTGCCAGTAGTATACAGGGGTTACGAGGCTACACCTTC. As protein: CASSIQGLRGYTF. The entire variable domain, with the rest obtained from reference TRBV19 and TRBJ1-2, is as follows: DGGITQSPKYLFRKEGQNVTLSCEQNLNHDAMYWYRQDPGQGLRLIYYSQIVNDFQKGDIAEGYSVSREKKESFPLTVTSAQKNPTAFYLCASSIQGLRGYTFGSGTRLTVV.

V is TRBV4-1 and J is TRBJ2-5; 7 nucleotides agree with TRBD2. V lost 0 bases to trimming and J lost 3 bases; unmatched junction nucleotides: 10. This CDR3 is built from 17 residues. The germline CDR1 and CDR2 sequences are MGHRA and YSYEKL. The CDR3 DNA reads TGCGCCAGCAGCCAAGATCCGGCGGCGGCGGGGGAAGAGACCCAGTACTTC. Its translation is CASSQDPAAAGEETQYF.

The rearrangement links TRBV2 to TRBJ1-1; weak D call: TRBD1 (5 bases). The CDR3 loop spans 13 amino acids. CDR1 SNHLY and CDR2 FYNNEI come from the germline V gene. V was clipped by 2 bases and J by 5 bases, with 9 bases between them. The CDR3 region has the DNA TGTGCCAGCAGTGAACAGGGCACGACTGAAGCTTTCTTT. Amino acid sequence: CASSEQGTTEAFF.

This clone has a single count. The chain links TRBV18 to TRBJ2-1, with 12 bases identical to TRBD2. Germline CDR1 and CDR2: KGHSH and LQKENI. J gave up 6 bases and V 1 base, and 4 bases lay outside the gene matches. There are 16 residues in the CDR3. Here the CDR3 DNA reads TGTGCCAGCTCACCACTAGGACTAGCGGGGTCCAATGAGCAGTTCTTC. Its protein is CASSPLGLAGSNEQFF.

The rearrangement uses TRBV27 and TRBJ1-2; weak D call: TRBD1 (5 bases). The V gene's germline CDR1 is MNHEY and CDR2 SMNVEV (reference sequence). CDR3 size: 17 residues. V lost 6 bases and J lost 4, with 24 bases in between. The CDR3 DNA follows: TGTGCCAGCAGAATAAATATGGAGGGGAGCCTAACCTATGGCTACACCTTC. Translation gives CASRINMEGSLTYGYTF.

The CDR3 region has the DNA TGCGCCAGCAGCTTGGAACAGGGGTATAACTATGGCTACACCTTC. The encoded protein is CASSLEQGYNYGYTF. The chain carries TRBV5-1 and TRBJ1-2; 7 bases align to TRBD1. V shed 0 bases, J shed 1 base, and the junction held 3 bases outside the gene matches. From germline, CDR1 is SGHRS and CDR2 YFSETQ. The CDR3 consists of 15 residues.

This clone has only a few counts. In the same sample, other DNA sequences code for this CDR3. The V call is TRBV5-8, the J call TRBJ1-4; 7 positions match TRBD1. Germline V gene data show CDR1 as SGHTS and CDR2 as YDEGEE. The J segment lost 5 bases and the V segment lost 4 bases, leaving 5 bases of the junction unmatched. The CDR3 sequence is 14 residues long. The CDR3 region has the DNA TGTGCCAGCAGCCCGGGACAGAGAAATGAAAAACTGTTTTTT. It specifies CASSPGQRNEKLFF.

The chain carries TRBV29-1 and TRBJ2-7, with 16 bases aligning to TRBD2. The junction had 17 bases not matched to a gene; V was cut back by 3 bases and J by 6 bases. Germline values: CDR1 SQVTM, CDR2 ANQGSEA. The CDR3 length is 19 residues. In nucleotides, the CDR3 is TGCAGCGTTGAGGATGGGGATGGGGGACTAGCGGGAGGGCTGGGCGAGCAGTACTTC. Residues: CSVEDGDGGLAGGLGEQYF.

The V and J genes are TRBV19 and TRBJ1-5; D ambiguous. Trimming took 3 bases from V and 6 from J, leaving 18 bases between them. Germline V lookup: CDR1 LNHDA, CDR2 SQIVND (reference sequence). The CDR3 totals 16 residues. The CDR3: CASSMILLSKPQPQHF. The DNA for the CDR3 is TGTGCCAGTAGTATGATTCTTTTGAGTAAACCTCAGCCCCAGCATTTT.

The genes are TRBV11-2 and TRBJ1-1, with D uncertain. Trimming left V 3 bases short and J 7 bases short, with 9 bases between. The CDR3 covers 12 residues. Germline V gene data show CDR1 as SGHAT and CDR2 as FQNNGV. The DNA for the CDR3 is TGTGCCAGCAGCTTCCCAGGACTTGAAGCTTTCTTT. Its translation is CASSFPGLEAFF.

This clone was observed a single time. The chain recombines TRBV7-3 with TRBJ2-1; D possibly corresponds to TRBD2 (6 bases). Germline V CDR1 and CDR2: SGHTA, FQGTGA. Trimming removed 5 bases at V and 9 bases at J, with 20 bases between. The CDR3 length is 15 residues. The CDR3 region is CASSASSAWLSEQFF. Here the CDR3 DNA reads TGTGCCAGCAGCGCATCTAGCGCCTGGCTTAGTGAGCAGTTCTTC.

This clone has just a few counts. The DNA for the CDR3 is TGCGCCAGCAGCCCCAGCGGGAGCCGCTACAATGAGCAGTTCTTC. It codes for CASSPSGSRYNEQFF. V usage is TRBV5-1 and J usage is TRBJ2-1; 8 bases align to TRBD2. Germline lookup yields CDR1 SGHRS and CDR2 YFSETQ. V lost 4 bases, J lost 3 bases, and 6 bases stayed unmatched. The CDR3 sequence is 15 residues long.

This clone was observed a few times. The chain uses TRBV7-9 and TRBJ2-7, with 8 bases fitting TRBD1. The CDR3 is 15 residues long. Germline CDR1 reads SEHNR; CDR2 reads FQNEAQ (reference sequence). V shed 5 bases and J 6 bases; nucleotides not matched to a gene: 12. This CDR3 is CASSLTPGGAAEQYF. The DNA for the CDR3 is TGTGCCAGCAGCCTTACTCCAGGGGGCGCGGCCGAGCAGTACTTC.

The chain links TRBV7-2 to TRBJ1-2; 8 bases fit TRBD1. The CDR3 totals 14 residues. Germline loops: CDR1 SGHTA, CDR2 FQGNSA. J lost 4 bases, V lost 6 bases, and 7 bases had no gene match. The CDR3 spells CASRPRQGSYGYTF. The CDR3 nucleotides read TGTGCCAGCAGACCCCGACAGGGGAGCTATGGCTACACCTTC.

CDR3 sequence: CASSEPGTDTQYF. CDR3 nucleotide sequence: TGTGCCAGCAGTGAACCAGGGACAGATACGCAGTATTTT. The chain combines TRBV6-1 with TRBJ2-3; maybe TRBD1 (5 bases). Germline V gives CDR1 MNHNS, CDR2 SASEGT. Trimming took off 2 bases at V and 3 bases at J, with 6 bases between the two ends. The CDR3 spans 13 residues.

The chain combines TRBV11-2 with TRBJ1-1; 8 bases are shared with TRBD1. The V segment lost 4 bases and the J segment 0 bases; nucleotides outside the gene matches: 4. Germline-derived CDR1 and CDR2 are SGHAT and FQNNGV. The CDR3 is 15 amino acids. In nucleotides, the CDR3 is TGTGCCAGCAGCTATGGACAGGGAATGAACACTGAAGCTTTCTTT. It encodes CASSYGQGMNTEAFF.

As concerns this clone: This is likely a read error, given that the CDR3 carries no conserved phenylalanine or tryptophan at its end. The genes are TRBV7-9 and TRBJ1-1, with D tentatively TRBD1 (5 bases). CDR3 length: 13 amino acids. Germline CDR1 SEHNR, CDR2 FQNEAQ (reference sequence). Here the CDR3 reads CAGQGGLTVEAFV. The CDR3 DNA is TGTGCAGGGCAGGGAGGTCTAACGGTGGAAGCTTTCGTT.

The chain links TRBV11-1 to TRBJ2-3, with 11 nucleotides matching TRBD2. The germline V gene has CDR1 SGHAT and CDR2 FQDESV (reference sequence). The junction had 8 bases not matched to a gene; V was cut back by 4 bases and J by 5 bases. This CDR3 has 16 amino acids. The CDR3 nucleotides read TGTGCCAGCAGCTCCAATAGCGGGGGGGCGGAAGATACGCAGTATTTT. This gives the protein CASSSNSGGAEDTQYF.